This record covers a single TCR beta chain. This sample is part of a study of blood T cells in healthy people across ages. The J segment lost 5 bases and the V segment lost 5 bases, leaving 7 bases of the junction unmatched. This CDR3 region has 15 residues. A second about 6 to 11 cycle PCR used barcoded and J-beta primers. TCRdb re-called the 5' RACE reads with MiXCR, one entry per CDR3 protein. The sample consists of fewer than 2 million distinct CDR3 sequences, around 42% of them appearing once. This chain uses TRBV12-3 or TRBV12-4 with TRBJ1-5; 9 nucleotides align to TRBD1. Input material: blood. This TCR was sampled from a human donor in good health. Here the CDR3 reads CASSLADRGHQPQHF. CDR3 nucleotide sequence: TGTGCCAGCAGTCTCGCGGACAGGGGACATCAGCCCCAGCATTTT.